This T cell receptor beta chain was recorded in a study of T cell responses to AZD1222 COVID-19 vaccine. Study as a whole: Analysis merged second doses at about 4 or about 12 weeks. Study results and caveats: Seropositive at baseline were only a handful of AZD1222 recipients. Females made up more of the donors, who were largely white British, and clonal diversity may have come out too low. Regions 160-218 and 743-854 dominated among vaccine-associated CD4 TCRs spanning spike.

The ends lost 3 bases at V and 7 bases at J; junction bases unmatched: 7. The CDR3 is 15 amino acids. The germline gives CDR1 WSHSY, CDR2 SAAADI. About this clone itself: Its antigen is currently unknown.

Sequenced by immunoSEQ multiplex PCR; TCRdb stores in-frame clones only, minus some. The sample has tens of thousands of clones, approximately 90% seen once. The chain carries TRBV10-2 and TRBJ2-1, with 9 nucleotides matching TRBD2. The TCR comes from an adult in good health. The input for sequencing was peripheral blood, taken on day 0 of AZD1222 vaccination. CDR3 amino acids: CASSDILAGLNEQFF. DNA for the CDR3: TGCGCCAGCAGTGATATCCTAGCGGGGTTAAATGAGCAGTTCTTC.